The subject of this entry is one T cell receptor beta chain. This specimen belongs to a study of T-cell memory formation after mild COVID-19. Study summary: Clustering of TCRs was largely donor specific.

Amplification by 5'RACE using constant-segment primers produced TCR alpha and TCR beta cDNA libraries that carried sample barcodes and UMIs. TCRdb re-called the 5' RACE reads with MiXCR, one entry per CDR3 protein. The sample includes around 160,000 distinct CDR3 sequences, roughly 10% of them seen just once. This CDR3 comprises 13 residues. Trimming stripped 6 bases from V and 6 bases from J, with 9 bases between. Germline CDR1 MNHEY, CDR2 SVGAGI. The sample was PBMCs or a T cell subset sorted from them (not recorded which). This sequence joins TRBV6-5 and TRBJ1-6, with D maybe TRBD1 (6 bases). This TCR derives from a man younger than 35 who had mild COVID-19 (a few samples of this study predate the infection). Cell type and time point are not known. In DNA form, the CDR3 reads TGTGCCAGCAGCCGACAGGTTAATTCACCCCTCCACTTT. Translation gives CASSRQVNSPLHF.